A single sample is the source of the 3 T cell receptor beta chains below, sequenced in a study of molecular identifiers for immune sequencing clone quantification. TCRdb reprocessed the PCR reads with MiXCR, giving one entry per CDR3 protein. The data hold tens of thousands of distinct CDR3 sequences, with roughly a fifth observed a single time. Sample: naive CD8+ T cells from blood, with Jurkat cell RNA spiked in. Described subset: FACS-sorted CD8+CD4-CCR7+CD45RA+ naive T cells. The receptors were sampled from a human donor in good health. Some libraries in this study had Jurkat cell RNA spiked in.

This clonotype was seen a handful of times. This chain joins TRBV6-2 or TRBV6-3 and TRBJ1-6, with 7 bases identical to TRBD1. CDR1 is MNHEY and CDR2 is SVGEGT in the germline V gene. The CDR3 length is 18 residues. The trim removed 0 bases at V and 8 bases at J, leaving 13 bases unmatched. The DNA of the CDR3 is TGTGCCAGCAGTTACTCTCTTGACAGGGCCTGGTTGGATTCACCCCTCCACTTT. Encoded protein: CASSYSLDRAWLDSPLHF.

This clonotype was recorded many times. The genes are TRBV7-9 and TRBJ2-7, with D possibly called TRBD1 or TRBD2 (5 bases each). Germline V gives CDR1 SEHNR, CDR2 FQNEAQ (reference sequence). The CDR3 spans 12 residues. V was shortened by 5 bases and J by 5 bases, with 10 bases between the two germline ends. The DNA for the CDR3 is TGTGCCAGCAGCGATGAGGGACACGAGCAGTACTTC. Its translation: CASSDEGHEQYF.

The rearrangement links TRBV5-6 to TRBJ2-7; tentative D call: TRBD2 (6 bases). Germline V gene lookup returns CDR1 SGHDT and CDR2 YYEEEE. The CDR3 runs 14 residues. With 2 bases removed from V and 5 bases from J, the gap between germline ends came to 14 bases. CDR3 nucleotide sequence: TGTGCCAGCAGCTTACTAGCCGTGCCACACGAGCAGTACTTC. This translates into CASSLLAVPHEQYF.